A selection of T cell receptor beta chains follows, all from one sample in a study of T cell changes during pregnancy in multiple sclerosis. Using immunoSEQ multiplex PCR, the repertoire was profiled, and TCRdb retains in-frame clones only, with some absent. The sample lists over 70,000 clones; around 93% were seen once. This sample comprised peripheral blood, obtained in the first trimester of pregnancy. The receptors were gathered from a female donor with multiple sclerosis, enrolled in a pregnancy study. The CDR3 runs from the conserved cysteine through the conserved F or W.

J: TRBJ1-6; V: TRBV10-3; CDR3: CAIGTGPNSPLHF
J: TRBJ1-5; V: TRBV10-2; CDR3: CASSESDRGNQPQHF
J: TRBJ1-1; V: TRBV5-6; CDR3: CASSREGGPGAFF
J: TRBJ1-2; V: TRBV6-5; CDR3: CASSYSWDRDAYGYTF
J: TRBJ2-2; V: TRBV11-2; CDR3: CASSLVPTGAGGPGGELFF
J: TRBJ1-6; V: TRBV7-6; CDR3: CASSFRGSSPLHF
J: TRBJ2-1; V: TRBV7-8; CDR3: CASSVPNNEQFF
J: TRBJ2-7; V: TRBV5-8; CDR3: CASSFRGYEQYF
J: TRBJ2-1; V: TRBV5-1; CDR3: CASSLEGVSYNEQFF
J: TRBJ1-4; V: TRBV6-1; CDR3: CASILGQGNEKLFF
J: TRBJ1-3; V: TRBV19; CDR3: CASNRGESGNTIYF
J: TRBJ2-7; V: TRBV11-3; CDR3: CASSLAPGTFYEQYF
J: TRBJ2-5; V: TRBV6-6; CDR3: CASSESSGGGETQYF
J: TRBJ1-4; V: TRBV9; CDR3: CASSAGTSTNEKLFF
J: TRBJ1-1; V: TRBV29-1; CDR3: CSVPSNTEAFF
J: TRBJ2-7; V: TRBV28; CDR3: CASSFSGWEQYF